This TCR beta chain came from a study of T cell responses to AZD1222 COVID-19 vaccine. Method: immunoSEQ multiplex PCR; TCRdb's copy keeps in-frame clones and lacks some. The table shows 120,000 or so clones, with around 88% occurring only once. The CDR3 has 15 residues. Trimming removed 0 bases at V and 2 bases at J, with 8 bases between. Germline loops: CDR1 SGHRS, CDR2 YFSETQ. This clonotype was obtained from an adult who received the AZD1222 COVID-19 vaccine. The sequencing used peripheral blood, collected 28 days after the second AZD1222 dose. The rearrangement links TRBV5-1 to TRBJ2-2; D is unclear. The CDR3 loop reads CASSLGAGNTGELFF. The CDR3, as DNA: TGCGCCAGCAGCTTGGGAGCCGGTAACACCGGGGAGCTGTTTTTT.